Each of the 28 T cell receptor beta chains below was sequenced from the same sample in a study of blood T cell repertoires in COVID-19 (dated by TCRdb to about 2020). The library was obtained by the immunoSEQ multiplex PCR assay. TCRdb re-hosts the immuneACCESS table, in-frame sequences only. Its copies lack some clones; in the studies checked, an unresolved V gene accounts for under half of them, and the cause for the rest is not known. In this sample the table shows approximately 270,000 clones, roughly 85% of which occur a single time. The top ten clonotypes cover 1.9% of the sample. The material sequenced was PBMCs or T cells enriched from blood (not recorded which). The source is a woman between 50 and 59 years old who had recovered from COVID-19.

This rearrangement joins TRBV28 to TRBJ1-6, with 10 bases lining up with TRBD1. Trimming at V came to 8 bases and at J to 6 bases, leaving 10 bases not matched to a gene. CDR1 is MDHEN and CDR2 is SYDVKM in the germline V gene. The length of the CDR3 is 16 residues. The CDR3 nucleotides read TGTGCCAGCCAATCCCAGGGGACAGGGGCTAATTCACCCCTCCACTTT. Protein sequence: CASQSQGTGANSPLHF.

The chain combines TRBV10-1 with TRBJ2-1; TRBD1 might be the D (5 bases). The CDR3 runs 13 residues. V lost 2 bases and J 5 bases, leaving 7 bases between the germline ends. CDR1 and CDR2 (germline): WNHNN, SYGVQD (reference sequence). In DNA form, the CDR3 reads TGCGCCAGCAGTGAGGCAGGGAACAATGAGCAGTTCTTC. Translated: CASSEAGNNEQFF.

The chain combines TRBV19 with TRBJ1-5; possible D gene TRBD1, 5 bases. V lost 3 bases and J lost 5, with 14 bases in between. Germline CDR1 reads LNHDA; CDR2 reads SQIVND (reference sequence). The CDR3 consists of 15 residues. The CDR3 coding sequence is TGTGCCAGTAGTATGATGGCCAGGGTGGATCAGCCCCAGCATTTT. As protein: CASSMMARVDQPQHF.

The chain couples TRBV11-2 to TRBJ2-7; D call uncertain. Trimming took 7 bases from V and 5 from J, leaving 21 bases between them. The CDR3 is 15 amino acids. CDR1 is SGHAT and CDR2 is FQNNGV in the germline V gene. CDR3 residues: CASTVLRARMHEQYF. Here the CDR3 DNA reads TGTGCCAGCACCGTACTCCGAGCGAGGATGCACGAGCAGTACTTC. The whole variable domain, remainder taken from reference TRBV11-2 and TRBJ2-7, is EAGVAQSPRYKIIEKRQSVAFWCNPISGHATLYWYQQILGQGPKLLIQFQNNGVVDDSQLPKDRFSAERLKGVDSTLKIQPAKLEDSAVYLCASTVLRARMHEQYFGPGTRLTVT.

The V gene is TRBV5-1, the J gene TRBJ2-7; D is perhaps TRBD1 (6 bases). The length of the CDR3 is 13 residues. In germline, CDR1 is SGHRS, CDR2 YFSETQ. Trimming removed 6 bases at V and 3 bases at J, with 13 bases between. CDR3 residues: CASTKGEFYEQYF. The DNA of the CDR3 is TGCGCCAGCACCAAGGGGGAATTCTACGAGCAGTACTTC.

The gene calls are TRBV11-2 and TRBJ2-6, with D possibly TRBD2 on 5 matching bases. Per germline, CDR1 SGHAT and CDR2 FQNNGV. CDR3 length: 15 amino acids. Trimming took 5 bases from V and 4 from J, leaving 12 bases between them. CDR3 sequence: CASSPRGVGANVLTF. In DNA form, the CDR3 reads TGTGCCAGCAGCCCCCGGGGAGTCGGGGCCAACGTCCTGACTTTC.

This clone was counted once. The genes are TRBV3-1 (or the pseudogene TRBV3-2) and TRBJ2-3, with 11 bases identical to TRBD2. Germline V gene data show CDR1 as LGHDT and CDR2 as YNNKEL (reference sequence). CDR3 length equals 18 residues. Germline trimming cut 0 bases from V and 1 base from J; bases unmatched to any gene: 6. In nucleotides, the CDR3 is TGTGCCAGCAGCCAAGAAGGGCTAGCGGGAGGAGGCACAGATACGCAGTATTTT. Its translation: CASSQEGLAGGGTDTQYF.

The V call is TRBV7-9, the J call TRBJ2-1, with 8 bases that match TRBD1. The trim removed 5 bases at V and 6 bases at J, leaving 12 bases unmatched. Germline V gives CDR1 SEHNR, CDR2 FQNEAQ (reference sequence). CDR3 length: 16 residues. CDR3 DNA sequence: TGTGCCAGCAGCATAAACCAAATGACAGGGGTCAATGAGCAGTTCTTC. Translation gives CASSINQMTGVNEQFF.

The chain has TRBV28 and TRBJ2-1; possibly TRBD2 for D (6 bases). Trimming left V 3 bases short and J 7 bases short, with 19 bases between. The CDR3 loop spans 16 amino acids. Germline assignment: CDR1 MDHEN and CDR2 SYDVKM. CDR3 bases: TGTGCCAGCAGTTTGGGGGACTCCACAGTCGGGAATGAGCAGTTCTTC. Amino acid sequence: CASSLGDSTVGNEQFF.

The chain combines TRBV6-4 with TRBJ1-2, with no clear D. Germline-derived CDR1 and CDR2 are MRHNA and SNTAGT. With 0 bases removed from V and 2 bases from J, the gap between germline ends came to 10 bases. This CDR3 is 15 amino acids long. This chain's CDR3 is CASSDSSNRNYGYTF. The CDR3 DNA reads TGTGCCAGCAGTGACTCTTCGAACCGGAACTATGGCTACACCTTC.

This sequence joins TRBV28 and TRBJ1-3; D ambiguous. From germline, CDR1 is MDHEN and CDR2 SYDVKM. This CDR3 contains 15 residues. Trimming pared 5 bases from V and 3 bases from J, leaving 14 bases between. CDR3 nucleotide sequence: TGTGCCAGCAGTCCCGCTGACAACAGTGGAAACACCATATATTTT. Protein: CASSPADNSGNTIYF. Together with reference TRBV28 and TRBJ1-3, the CDR3 gives the full variable domain: DVKVTQSSRYLVKRTGEKVFLECVQDMDHENMFWYRQDPGLGLRLIYFSYDVKMKEKGDIPEGYSVSREKKERFSLILESASTNQTSMYLCASSPADNSGNTIYFGEGSWLTVV.

This sequence joins TRBV28 and TRBJ2-2; 8 nucleotides agree with TRBD2. V was pared by 5 bases and J by 5 bases, with 16 bases of the junction left unmatched. The germline V gene encodes CDR1 MDHEN and CDR2 SYDVKM. This CDR3 is 18 amino acids long. The CDR3 DNA reads TGTGCCAGCAGTCCGTCCGGACTAGCAGCGGGCGGGACCGGGGAGCTGTTTTTT. Its translation: CASSPSGLAAGGTGELFF.

The chain carries TRBV25-1 and TRBJ1-1, with D unresolved. Germline-derived CDR1 and CDR2 are MGHDK and SYGVNS. Trimming cost V 3 bases and J 5 bases, with 4 bases left between them. The CDR3 consists of 11 residues. The CDR3 nucleotides are TGTGCCAGCAGTGACCGTACTGAAGCTTTCTTT. Translated: CASSDRTEAFF.

The chain recombines TRBV6-5 with TRBJ2-5, with a possible D match to TRBD2 (6 bases). Germline V lookup: CDR1 MNHEY, CDR2 SVGAGI. Between the trimmed V and J ends, which lost 2 bases and 3 bases, there was a span of 7 bases. The CDR3 has 13 amino acids. The CDR3 DNA follows: TGTGCCAGCAGTTACGGGGGGAAAGAGACCCAGTACTTC. Amino acids: CASSYGGKETQYF.

This clone has just one count. The rearrangement links TRBV6-5 to TRBJ1-2, with TRBD1 matching over 8 bases. The germline gives CDR1 MNHEY, CDR2 SVGAGI. The trim removed 0 bases at V and 2 bases at J, leaving 2 bases unmatched. This CDR3 region has 15 residues. This CDR3 reads CASSYSWTGNYGYTF. CDR3 nucleotide sequence: TGTGCCAGCAGTTACTCATGGACAGGGAACTATGGCTACACCTTC.

The genes are TRBV29-1 and TRBJ2-1; D might be TRBD1 (6 bases). The V gene's germline CDR1 is SQVTM and CDR2 ANQGSEA. This CDR3 region has 12 residues. V lost 3 bases, J lost 8 bases, and 11 bases lay in between. CDR3 amino acids: CSVDFWGHEQFF. The CDR3 DNA reads TGCAGCGTTGACTTCTGGGGGCATGAGCAGTTCTTC.

This chain's CDR3 is CASSFGYGYTF. CDR3 coding DNA: TGTGCCAGCAGTTTCGGCTATGGCTACACCTTC. The chain recombines TRBV28 with TRBJ1-2; D is undetermined. The germline V gene encodes CDR1 MDHEN and CDR2 SYDVKM. The CDR3 is 11 residues long. V was shortened by 3 bases and J by 4 bases, with 3 bases between the two germline ends.

The gene calls are TRBV28 and TRBJ1-2, with TRBD1 identical over 7 bases. V trimming: 6 bases; J trimming: 6 bases; junction bases outside the gene matches: 4. CDR3 length equals 12 residues. In germline, CDR1 is MDHEN, CDR2 SYDVKM. CDR3 region: CASRTGVDGYTF. DNA for the CDR3: TGTGCCAGCAGAACAGGGGTTGATGGCTACACCTTC.

This chain connects TRBV6-4 to TRBJ1-2; D possibly corresponds to TRBD1 (6 bases). The ends were cut back, 5 bases at V and 0 bases at J, with 19 bases in the middle. The CDR3 consists of 17 residues. Germline values: CDR1 MRHNA, CDR2 SNTAGT. The CDR3 region is CASSISGAAGANYGYTF. For the CDR3, the DNA is TGTGCCAGCAGTATCTCCGGCGCGGCAGGGGCTAACTATGGCTACACCTTC.

This chain links TRBV28 with TRBJ1-5, with 8 bases matching TRBD1. This CDR3 contains 16 residues. The J segment lost 0 bases and the V segment lost 6 bases, leaving 7 bases of the junction unmatched. Per germline, CDR1 MDHEN and CDR2 SYDVKM. CDR3 nucleotide sequence: TGTGCCAGCAGAACCGGGACAGGCCTTAGCAATCAGCCCCAGCATTTT. Residues: CASRTGTGLSNQPQHF.

The V and J genes are TRBV10-2 and TRBJ2-7, with no clear D. There are 13 residues in the CDR3. CDR1 is WSHSY, CDR2 SAAADI, per germline. The V end was cut by 3 bases, the J end by 1 base, with 7 bases between. The CDR3 DNA sequence: TGCGCCAGCAGTGACTCGCGTTCCTACGAGCAGTACTTC. Its protein product is CASSDSRSYEQYF.

The chain combines TRBV2 with TRBJ2-3, with 8 bases lining up with TRBD2. Germline trimming cut 3 bases from V and 5 bases from J; bases unmatched to any gene: 4. Per germline, CDR1 SNHLY and CDR2 FYNNEI. This CDR3 is 14 amino acids long. The CDR3 nucleotides are TGTGCCAGCAGTGACGAGCGGGAGTTAGATACGCAGTATTTT. This sequence encodes CASSDERELDTQYF.

The chain is built from TRBV27 and TRBJ1-1; 7 bases map to TRBD1. The CDR3 is 13 residues long. The germline gives CDR1 MNHEY, CDR2 SMNVEV (reference sequence). With V trimmed by 5 bases and J by 1 base, 1 base remained unmatched. The CDR3 reads CASSRQGNTEAFF. The CDR3 nucleotides read TGTGCCAGCAGTAGACAGGGGAACACTGAAGCTTTCTTT.

This sequence joins TRBV7-3 and TRBJ2-1, with a tentative D call TRBD2 (5 bases). Germline lookup yields CDR1 SGHTA and CDR2 FQGTGA. The V and J ends lost 1 base and 2 bases respectively, with 9 bases between them. This CDR3 spans 15 amino acids. This CDR3 is CASSLKEATYNEQFF. The DNA for the CDR3 is TGTGCCAGCAGCTTAAAGGAGGCTACCTACAATGAGCAGTTCTTC.

The chain links TRBV4-1 to TRBJ2-2, with TRBD2 matching over 8 bases. CDR3 length equals 18 residues. Germline CDR1 and CDR2: MGHRA and YSYEKL. The junction had 11 bases not matched to a gene; V was cut back by 0 bases and J by 5 bases. The CDR3 region is CASSQELGTGGRTGELFF. The CDR3 DNA follows: TGCGCCAGCAGCCAAGAACTCGGGACGGGAGGGCGTACCGGGGAGCTGTTTTTT.

V and J are TRBV11-1 and TRBJ2-3, with 7 bases fitting TRBD2. CDR1 and CDR2 from the germline V gene are SGHAT and FQDESV (reference sequence). V shed 2 bases and J 4 bases; nucleotides not matched to a gene: 3. There are 14 residues in the CDR3. The CDR3 DNA follows: TGTGCCAGCAGCTTACGGCGGGGGTCAGATACGCAGTATTTT. This sequence encodes CASSLRRGSDTQYF.

V is TRBV2 and J is TRBJ1-1; the D is unclear. The CDR3 spans 11 residues. Germline CDR1 SNHLY, CDR2 FYNNEI. The germline V and J ends were trimmed by 5 bases and 4 bases, with 5 bases remaining between them. The CDR3 coding sequence is TGTGCCAGCAGTCTGAGCACTGAAGCTTTCTTT. Its protein is CASSLSTEAFF.

The chain is built from TRBV28 and TRBJ2-5; D is perhaps TRBD2 (5 bases). Per the germline V gene, CDR1 is MDHEN and CDR2 is SYDVKM. The V end lost 6 bases, the J end lost 5 bases, and 13 bases lay between the germline ends. This CDR3 is 13 amino acids long. DNA for the CDR3: TGTGCCAGCAGGTCCCCGGGCGGGGAGACCCAGTACTTC. This encodes CASRSPGGETQYF.